One sample yielded the 16 T cell receptor beta chains listed below, sequenced in a study of cytomegalovirus exposure and HLA in healthy donors (dated by TCRdb to the late 2010s). The library was made by the immunoSEQ multiplex PCR assay. For the multiplex PCR, a mixture combining 60 forward primers for TCR Vbeta segments and 13 reverse primers for TCR Jbeta segments was used. What TCRdb holds here is the immuneACCESS table cut down to in-frame rearrangements. Part of the clones is not present; checked against another copy, under half of the missing clones reflect an unresolved V gene, and the others are unexplained. This sample holds 150,000 to 200,000 clones; nearly 80% were observed only once. Roughly an eighth of the sample belongs to the ten largest clones. Sequencing used PBMCs. These receptors were collected from a man aged 45-65 years in good health and CMV-seropositive.

CDR3 in DNA: TGTGCCAGCAGCTTAGGCTCATGGACTAGCGGGACGGTTACCGGGGAGCTGTTTTTT. It specifies CASSLGSWTSGTVTGELFF. J is TRBJ2-2 and V is TRBV7-2; 12 positions match TRBD2. Germline values: CDR1 SGHTA, CDR2 FQGNSA. The V gene end was trimmed by 1 base and the J gene end by 5 bases; junction bases not matched to a gene: 11. This CDR3 contains 19 residues.

The DNA of the CDR3 is TGTGCCAGCAGTTTATACGGGGGAACTGAAGCTTTCTTT. It codes for CASSLYGGTEAFF. The chain carries TRBV28 and TRBJ1-1; possible D gene TRBD1, 5 bases. The CDR3 contains 13 residues. The V end lost 1 base, the J end lost 5 bases, and 8 bases lay between the germline ends. CDR1 and CDR2 from the germline V gene are MDHEN and SYDVKM.

This CDR3 is CASSYNGGHTEAFF. The DNA of the CDR3 is TGTGCCAGCAGTTATAACGGGGGGCACACTGAAGCTTTCTTT. The J gene is TRBJ1-1, the V gene TRBV6-1; D may be TRBD1 (6 bases). CDR3 length equals 14 residues. The V gene's germline CDR1 is MNHNS and CDR2 SASEGT. Trimming shortened V by 5 bases and J by 3 bases, and 13 bases separated the two germline ends.

V gene TRBV15 combines with J gene TRBJ1-6, with D unresolved. The CDR3 runs to 14 residues. The V end lost 0 bases, the J end lost 5 bases, and 5 bases lay between the germline ends. Germline lookup yields CDR1 LNHNV and CDR2 YYDKDF (reference sequence). CDR3 sequence: CATSRDPDNSPLHF. CDR3 bases: TGTGCCACCAGCAGAGATCCGGATAATTCACCCCTCCACTTT.

The chain employs TRBV7-2 and TRBJ2-5; 12 bases match TRBD2. The CDR3 totals 17 residues. V lost 0 bases, J lost 5 bases, and 7 bases stayed unmatched. Germline CDR1 and CDR2: SGHTA and FQGNSA. The CDR3 spells CASSLAPSGGARETQYF. DNA of the CDR3: TGTGCCAGCAGCTTAGCACCTAGCGGGGGGGCCAGGGAGACCCAGTACTTC.

The CDR3 bases are TGCGCCAGCAGCTCCGGGACACTTTTCCTGAGCTCTGGAAACACCATATATTTT. Protein sequence: CASSSGTLFLSSGNTIYF. The chain employs TRBV5-1 and TRBJ1-3, with D maybe TRBD1 (6 bases). The germline V and J ends were trimmed by 3 bases and 0 bases, with 19 bases remaining between them. Germline CDR1 reads SGHRS; CDR2 reads YFSETQ. The CDR3 has 18 residues.

This rearrangement joins TRBV2 to TRBJ2-7; 11 nucleotides align to TRBD1. Looked up from germline, CDR1 is SNHLY and CDR2 is FYNNEI. V was pared by 5 bases and J by 9 bases, with 12 bases of the junction left unmatched. CDR3 length equals 15 residues. The CDR3 loop reads CASSLDRGRSKGQYF. The DNA for the CDR3 is TGTGCCAGCAGTCTGGACAGGGGGCGATCTAAAGGGCAGTACTTC.

The J gene is TRBJ2-1, the V gene TRBV27; 14 positions agree with TRBD2. CDR1 is MNHEY and CDR2 is SMNVEV in the germline V gene (reference sequence). The ends lost 5 bases at V and 5 bases at J; junction bases unmatched: 8. The CDR3 spans 17 residues. The CDR3 protein is CASSTTSGGGIHNEQFF. CDR3 coding DNA: TGTGCCAGCAGTACGACTAGCGGGGGGGGTATCCACAATGAGCAGTTCTTC.

This clone showed up just once. The CDR3 sequence is CASSLQGKQETQYF. The CDR3 DNA reads TGTGCCAGCAGCCTACAGGGGAAGCAAGAGACCCAGTACTTC. The chain links TRBV7-7 to TRBJ2-5; 7 nucleotides align to TRBD1. Unmatched junction bases numbered 5, after V lost 5 bases and J lost 2 bases. CDR1 and CDR2 (germline): SSHAT, FNYEAQ (reference sequence). This CDR3 contains 14 residues. Full variable domain (remainder filled in from reference TRBV7-7 and TRBJ2-5): GAGVSQSPRYKVTKRGQDVTLRCDPISSHATLYWYQQALGQGPEFLTYFNYEAQPDKSGLPSDRFSAERPEGSISTLTIQRTEQRDSAMYRCASSLQGKQETQYFGPGTRLLVL.

The chain carries TRBV19 and TRBJ2-5; D remains unclear. The CDR3 length is 13 residues. The V end lost 4 bases, the J end lost 4 bases, and 10 bases lay between the germline ends. Germline V gene lookup returns CDR1 LNHDA and CDR2 SQIVND (reference sequence). The CDR3 nucleotides read TGTGCCAGTAGTAAGAATGTCGGAGAGACCCAGTACTTC. It is translated as CASSKNVGETQYF.

The chain has TRBV4-2 and TRBJ2-2; D gene uncertain. The CDR3 sequence is 14 residues long. Germline V CDR1 and CDR2: LGHNA, YNFKEQ. Trimming cost V 2 bases and J 0 bases, with 4 bases left between them. The CDR3: CASSQPSNTGELFF. The CDR3 DNA is TGTGCCAGCAGCCAACCGTCGAACACCGGGGAGCTGTTTTTT.

The chain joins TRBV6-6 to TRBJ1-2; TRBD1 matches at 11 bases. Looked up from germline, CDR1 is MNHNY and CDR2 is SVGAGI (reference sequence). The CDR3 runs to 16 residues. With V trimmed by 6 bases and J by 2 bases, 8 bases remained unmatched. The CDR3 bases are TGTGCCAGCAGCTACACGGGACAGGGGGGAAACTATGGCTACACCTTC. It codes for CASSYTGQGGNYGYTF.

V gene TRBV11-2 combines with J gene TRBJ2-5, with a weak D call TRBD1 (6 bases). Germline V CDR1 and CDR2: SGHAT, FQNNGV. The ends were cut back, 3 bases at V and 1 base at J, with 15 bases in the middle. This CDR3 spans 16 amino acids. CDR3 in amino acids: CASSFTGTPAQETQYF. CDR3 nucleotides: TGTGCCAGCAGCTTTACCGGGACACCGGCCCAAGAGACCCAGTACTTC.

The chain uses TRBV4-3 and TRBJ2-5; 7 nucleotides agree with TRBD2. Germline loops: CDR1 LGHNA, CDR2 YSLEER. This CDR3 is 15 amino acids long. The trim removed 3 bases at V and 4 bases at J, leaving 8 bases unmatched. The CDR3 DNA reads as TGCGCCAGCAGCCAGAACCATGGCGGGGGAGAGACCCAGTACTTC. As protein: CASSQNHGGGETQYF.

The chain links TRBV6-5 to TRBJ1-2; 12 bases are a match to TRBD1. The ends lost 6 bases at V and 5 bases at J; junction bases unmatched: 7. CDR3 size: 15 residues. Germline CDR1 is MNHEY and CDR2 is SVGAGI. The CDR3 DNA follows: TGTGCCAGCAGCGCCGGGACAGGGGGCAGATATGGCTACACCTTC. Protein: CASSAGTGGRYGYTF.

This clone was found a few times. The rearrangement links TRBV5-1 to TRBJ2-3; TRBD1 agrees at 7 bases. Trimming removed 4 bases from V and 0 bases from J; junction bases left unmatched: 8. This CDR3 region has 16 residues. Germline V gene sequence: CDR1 SGHRS, CDR2 YFSETQ. CDR3 coding DNA: TGCGCCAGCAGCGCGGCAGGGACAGCTAGCACAGATACGCAGTATTTT. Translated: CASSAAGTASTDTQYF.